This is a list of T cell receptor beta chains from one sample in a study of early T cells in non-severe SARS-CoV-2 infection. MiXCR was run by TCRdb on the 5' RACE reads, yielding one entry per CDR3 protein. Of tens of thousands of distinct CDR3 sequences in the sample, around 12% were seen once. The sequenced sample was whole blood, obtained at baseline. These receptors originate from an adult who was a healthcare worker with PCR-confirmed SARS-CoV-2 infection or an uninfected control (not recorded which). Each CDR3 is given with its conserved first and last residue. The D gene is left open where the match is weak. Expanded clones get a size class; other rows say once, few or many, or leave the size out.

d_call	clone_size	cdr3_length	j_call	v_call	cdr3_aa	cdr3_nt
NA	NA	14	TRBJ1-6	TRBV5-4	CASSLATSNSPLHF	TGTGCCAGCAGCTTGGCCACGTCGAATTCACCCCTCCACTTT
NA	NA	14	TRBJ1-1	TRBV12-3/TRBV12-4	CASQPGWSGTEAFF	TGTGCCAGCCAGCCGGGATGGAGTGGCACTGAAGCTTTCTTT
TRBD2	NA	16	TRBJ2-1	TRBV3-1	CASSPRRGRGHNEQFF	TGTGCCAGCAGCCCCCGGAGAGGGAGGGGCCACAATGAGCAGTTCTTC
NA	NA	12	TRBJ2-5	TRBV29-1	CSVAGQEETQYF	TGCAGCGTAGCGGGACAGGAAGAGACCCAGTACTTC
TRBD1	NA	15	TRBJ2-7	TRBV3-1	CASARDSRWGAEQYF	TGTGCCAGCGCGAGGGACAGCCGGTGGGGAGCCGAGCAGTACTTC
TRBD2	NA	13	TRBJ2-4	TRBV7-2	CASSGLAGNIQYF	TGTGCCAGCAGCGGACTAGCGGGGAACATTCAGTACTTC
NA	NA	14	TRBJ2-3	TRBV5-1	CASSHGVSTDTQYF	TGCGCCAGCAGCCATGGGGTGAGCACAGATACGCAGTATTTT
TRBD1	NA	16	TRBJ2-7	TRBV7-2	CASSTWDRGEFYEQYF	TGTGCCAGCAGCACCTGGGACAGGGGAGAATTTTACGAGCAGTACTTC
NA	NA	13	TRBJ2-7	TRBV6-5	CASSKSGPYEQYF	TGTGCCAGCAGCAAGTCGGGCCCCTACGAGCAGTACTTC
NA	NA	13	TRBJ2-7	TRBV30	CAWSVQGGYEQYF	TGTGCCTGGAGTGTACAGGGAGGCTACGAGCAGTACTTC
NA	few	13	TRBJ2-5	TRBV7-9	CAGSLIGEGTQYF	TGTGCCGGCAGCTTAATCGGGGAAGGGACCCAGTACTTC
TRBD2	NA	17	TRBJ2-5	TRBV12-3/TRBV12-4	CASSGTSGRALQETQYF	TGTGCCAGCAGTGGGACTAGCGGGAGGGCCCTCCAAGAGACCCAGTACTTC
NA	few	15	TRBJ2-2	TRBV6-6	CASRPGPANTGELFF	TGTGCCAGCAGGCCGGGACCAGCGAACACCGGGGAGCTGTTTTTT
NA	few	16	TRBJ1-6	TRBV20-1	CSARDVDPTYNSPLHF	TGCAGTGCTAGAGATGTCGACCCTACCTATAATTCACCCCTCCACTTT
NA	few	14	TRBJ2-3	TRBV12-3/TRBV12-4	CASSFNVGPNTQYF	TGTGCCAGCAGTTTCAACGTTGGACCGAATACGCAGTATTTT
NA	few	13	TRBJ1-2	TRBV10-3	CAISEGQNYGYTF	TGTGCCATCAGTGAAGGACAGAACTATGGCTACACCTTC
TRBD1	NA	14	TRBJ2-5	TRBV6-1	CASSEAFYSGQEYF	TGTGCCAGCAGTGAAGCGTTCTATTCGGGACAGGAGTACTTC
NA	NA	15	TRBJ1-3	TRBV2	CASLLEGISGNTIYF	TGTGCCAGCCTCTTAGAGGGGATCTCTGGAAACACCATATATTTT
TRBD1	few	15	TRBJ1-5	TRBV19	CASSTRQGFNQPQHF	TGTGCCAGTAGTACCAGACAGGGATTCAATCAGCCCCAGCATTTT
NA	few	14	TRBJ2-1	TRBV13	CASSPGPRPDRQFF	TGTGCCAGCAGCCCGGGACCCCGTCCGGACAGGCAGTTCTTC
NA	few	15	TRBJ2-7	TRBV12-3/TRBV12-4	CASSLEGESSYEQYF	TGTGCCAGCAGTTTAGAGGGCGAGAGCTCCTACGAGCAGTACTTC
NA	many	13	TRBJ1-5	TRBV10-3	CSTRQDSNQPQHF	TGTTCCACAAGACAGGATAGCAATCAGCCCCAGCATTTT
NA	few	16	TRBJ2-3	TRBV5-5	CASSLGGTASTDTQYF	TGTGCCAGCAGCCTGGGGGGGACAGCTAGCACAGATACGCAGTATTTT
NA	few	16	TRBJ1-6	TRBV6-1	CASSEVRGSYNSPLHF	TGTGCCAGCAGTGAAGTAAGGGGATCCTATAATTCACCCCTCCACTTT
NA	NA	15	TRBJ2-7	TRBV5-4	CASGVDSMSYYEQYF	TGTGCCAGCGGCGTAGACTCAATGTCGTACTACGAGCAGTACTTC
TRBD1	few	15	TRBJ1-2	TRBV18	CASSPLKGASYGYTF	TGTGCCAGCTCACCACTAAAGGGGGCGAGTTATGGCTACACCTTC
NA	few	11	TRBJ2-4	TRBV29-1	CSVREPVDQYF	TGCAGCGTACGGGAGCCCGTCGATCAGTACTTC
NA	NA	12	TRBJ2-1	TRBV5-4	CASSTGLTEEFF	TGTGCCAGCAGCACAGGACTAACCGAAGAGTTCTTC
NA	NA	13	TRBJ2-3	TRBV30	CAWRRVGSDTQYF	TGTGCCTGGAGGAGGGTGGGATCAGATACGCAGTATTTT
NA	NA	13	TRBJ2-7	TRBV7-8	CASSSGTLGEQYF	TGTGCCAGCAGCTCAGGGACCTTAGGGGAGCAGTACTTC
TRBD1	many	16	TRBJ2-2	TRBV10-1	CASSRRTGSGTGELFF	TGCGCCAGCAGTCGCCGGACAGGGTCGGGCACCGGGGAGCTGTTTTTT
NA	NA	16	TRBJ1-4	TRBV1	CTSSQDRNRMDEKLFF	TGCACCAGCAGCCAAGATCGTAACAGGATGGATGAAAAACTGTTTTTT
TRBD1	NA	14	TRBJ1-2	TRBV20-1	CSARLQGMNSGYTF	TGCAGTGCTAGGCTACAGGGGATGAATTCTGGCTACACCTTC
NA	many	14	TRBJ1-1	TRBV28	CASTGQIMNTEAFF	TGTGCCAGCACCGGACAGATAATGAACACTGAAGCTTTCTTT
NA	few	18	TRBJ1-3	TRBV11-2	CASSAIAIQGLSGNTIYF	TGTGCCAGCAGCGCCATCGCCATTCAAGGACTCTCTGGAAACACCATATATTTT
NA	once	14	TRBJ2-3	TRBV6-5	CASSYRTGTDTQYF	TGTGCCAGCAGTTACAGAACAGGGACAGATACGCAGTATTTT
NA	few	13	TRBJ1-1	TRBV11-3	CASSFKLNTEAFF	TGTGCCAGCAGCTTTAAGTTGAACACTGAAGCTTTCTTT
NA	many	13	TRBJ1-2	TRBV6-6	CASLRLGRAGYTF	TGTGCCAGCCTTCGATTGGGCAGGGCTGGCTACACCTTC
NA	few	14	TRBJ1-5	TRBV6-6	CASSYTAVPRAQHF	TGTGCCAGCAGTTACACCGCGGTCCCCAGGGCCCAGCATTTT
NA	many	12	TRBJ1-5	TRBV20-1	CSAGVGGQPQHF	TGCAGTGCTGGGGTGGGTGGTCAGCCCCAGCATTTT
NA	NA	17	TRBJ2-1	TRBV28	CASRNPATVLTHNEQFF	TGTGCCAGCAGGAACCCGGCGACCGTCCTGACTCACAATGAGCAGTTCTTC
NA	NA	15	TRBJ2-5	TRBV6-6	CASSPGTRRQETQYF	TGTGCCAGCAGTCCTGGTACTAGACGCCAAGAGACCCAGTACTTC
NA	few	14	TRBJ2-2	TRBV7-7	CASSESSNTGELFF	TGTGCTAGCTCGGAGTCCTCAAACACCGGGGAGCTGTTTTTT
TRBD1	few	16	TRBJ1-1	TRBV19	CASSTLTGGRNTEAFF	TGTGCCAGTAGTACACTTACAGGGGGCCGGAACACTGAAGCTTTCTTT
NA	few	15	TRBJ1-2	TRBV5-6	CASSLPGKSNYGYTF	TGTGCCAGCAGCCTGCCAGGGAAGTCTAACTATGGCTACACCTTC
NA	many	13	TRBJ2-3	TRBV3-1	CASSGRGTDTQYF	TGTGCCAGCAGTGGGCGGGGCACAGATACGCAGTATTTT
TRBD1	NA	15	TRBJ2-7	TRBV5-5	CASTKPGQGAREQYF	TGTGCCAGCACGAAACCGGGACAGGGGGCGCGCGAGCAGTACTTC
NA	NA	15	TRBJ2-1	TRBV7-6	CASSSDPSSYNEQFF	TGTGCCAGCAGCTCTGACCCAAGCTCCTACAATGAGCAGTTCTTC
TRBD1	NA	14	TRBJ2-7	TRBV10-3	CAISATGTAYEQYF	TGTGCCATCAGTGCGACCGGGACAGCCTACGAGCAGTACTTC
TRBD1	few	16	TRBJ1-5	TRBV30	CAWSSVRQGPDQPQHF	TGTGCCTGGAGTTCCGTCCGACAGGGCCCCGATCAGCCCCAGCATTTT
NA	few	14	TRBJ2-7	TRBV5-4	CASSLVGDPLEQYF	TGTGCCAGCAGCTTGGTCGGGGATCCACTCGAGCAGTACTTC
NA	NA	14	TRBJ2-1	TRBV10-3	CAISEPRTYNEQFF	TGTGCCATCAGTGAGCCGCGAACCTACAATGAGCAGTTCTTC
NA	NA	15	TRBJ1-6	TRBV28	CASSSLGPDNSPLHF	TGTGCCAGCAGTTCCCTCGGACCTGATAATTCACCCCTCCACTTT
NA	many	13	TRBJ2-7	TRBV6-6	CASSYVRSYEQYF	TGTGCCAGCAGTTACGTTCGGTCCTACGAGCAGTACTTC